The present T cell receptor beta chain was sequenced within a study of T cells in Graves' hyperthyroidism and ophthalmopathy. Study as a whole: At initial diagnosis, before any treatment had begun, peripheral blood was obtained. Study results and limitations: Clonotypes that were expanded in thyroid above 0.001 mostly appeared in blood too.

Stable Graves' hyperthyroidism denoted no ophthalmopathy progression over 18 months. This clonotype was recorded at least ten times. Its antigen is unidentified. There were TCR beta CDR3 regions amplified from RNA transcripts. Using the HTBI primer set, a first-round RT-PCR was run on the TCR CDR3. TCRdb reprocessed the multiplex PCR reads with MiXCR, giving one entry per CDR3 protein. The sample lists approximately 330,000 distinct CDR3 sequences, around 23% seen once, with around 45% in the top ten. Trimming shortened V by 2 bases and J by 2 bases, and 7 bases separated the two germline ends. The CDR3 runs to 14 residues. Germline V CDR1 and CDR2: MNHNS, SASEGT.

The chain joins TRBV6-1 to TRBJ1-5; unclear D gene. The receptor comes from a woman aged 50 to 65 with Graves' hyperthyroidism. Sequencing was carried out using blood. The CDR3 sequence is CASSEWSGNQPQHF. The CDR3 DNA reads TGTGCCAGCAGTGAATGGTCAGGCAATCAGCCCCAGCATTTT.